The present T cell receptor (beta chain) was sequenced within a study of CD8 T cells in ankylosing spondylitis. As for this clonotype: Its antigen is unidentified.

Scientists made TCR beta libraries using quantitative 5'-RACE with molecular barcodes. TCRdb used MiXCR to reprocess the 5' RACE reads, holding one entry per CDR3 protein. The sample shows about 450,000 distinct CDR3 sequences, roughly 26% of them seen only once. This CDR3 is built from 13 residues. The V and J ends lost 6 bases and 1 base respectively, with 8 bases between them. Germline CDR1 is KGHDR and CDR2 is SFDVKD. Findings and limits, study-wide: Eight highly homologous variants made up a TCR beta motif, and this motif appeared characteristic of ankylosing spondylitis blood.

Specimen: blood, either unsorted or a sorted T cell fraction (not recorded which). The chain couples TRBV24-1 to TRBJ1-1; the D gene is possibly TRBD1 (5 bases). The receptor was isolated from a male donor with ankylosing spondylitis. The CDR3 DNA is TGTGCCACCAGTCGGGGGACGAACACTGAAGCTTTCTTT. It is translated as CATSRGTNTEAFF.